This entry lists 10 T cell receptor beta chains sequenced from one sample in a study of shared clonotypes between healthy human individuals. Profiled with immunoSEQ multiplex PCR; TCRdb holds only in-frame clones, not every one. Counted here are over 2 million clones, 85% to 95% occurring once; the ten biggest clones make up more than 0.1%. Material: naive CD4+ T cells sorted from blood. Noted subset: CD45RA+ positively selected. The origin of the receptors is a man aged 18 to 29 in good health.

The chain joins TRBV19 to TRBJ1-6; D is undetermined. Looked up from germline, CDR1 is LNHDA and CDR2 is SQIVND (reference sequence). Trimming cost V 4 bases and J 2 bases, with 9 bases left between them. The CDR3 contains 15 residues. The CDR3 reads CASSNSRTYNSPLHF. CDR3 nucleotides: TGTGCCAGTAGTAACTCAAGGACCTATAATTCACCCCTCCACTTT.

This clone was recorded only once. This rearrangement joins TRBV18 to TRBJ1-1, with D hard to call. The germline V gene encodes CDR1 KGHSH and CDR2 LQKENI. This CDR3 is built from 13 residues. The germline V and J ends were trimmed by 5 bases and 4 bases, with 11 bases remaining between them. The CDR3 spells CASSEGPGTEAFF. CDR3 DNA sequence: TGTGCCAGCTCAGAGGGCCCGGGCACTGAAGCTTTCTTT.

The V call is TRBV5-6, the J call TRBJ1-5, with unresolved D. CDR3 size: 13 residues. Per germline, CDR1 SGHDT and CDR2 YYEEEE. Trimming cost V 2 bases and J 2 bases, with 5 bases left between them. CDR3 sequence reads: CASSFKGNQPQHF. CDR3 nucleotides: TGTGCCAGCAGCTTTAAAGGCAATCAGCCCCAGCATTTT.

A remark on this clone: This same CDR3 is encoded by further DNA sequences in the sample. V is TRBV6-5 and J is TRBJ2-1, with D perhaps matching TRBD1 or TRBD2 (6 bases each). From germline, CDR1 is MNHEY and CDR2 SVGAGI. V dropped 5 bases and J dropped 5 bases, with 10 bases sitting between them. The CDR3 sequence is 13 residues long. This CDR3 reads CASSRGRNNEQFF. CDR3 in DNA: TGTGCCAGCAGTCGGGGGCGTAACAATGAGCAGTTCTTC.

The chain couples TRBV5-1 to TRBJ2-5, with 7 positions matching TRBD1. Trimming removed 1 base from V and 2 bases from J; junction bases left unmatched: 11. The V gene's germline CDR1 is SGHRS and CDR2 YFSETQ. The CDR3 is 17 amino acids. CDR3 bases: TGCGCCAGCAGCTTGACTGGAGACAGGGCGATTCAAGAGACCCAGTACTTC. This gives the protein CASSLTGDRAIQETQYF.

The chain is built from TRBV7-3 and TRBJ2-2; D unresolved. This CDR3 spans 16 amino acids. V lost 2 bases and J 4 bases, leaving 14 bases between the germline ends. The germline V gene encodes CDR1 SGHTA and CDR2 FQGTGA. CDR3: CASSLSYPGPTGELFF. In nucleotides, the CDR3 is TGTGCCAGCAGCTTATCATATCCAGGCCCCACCGGGGAGCTGTTTTTT.

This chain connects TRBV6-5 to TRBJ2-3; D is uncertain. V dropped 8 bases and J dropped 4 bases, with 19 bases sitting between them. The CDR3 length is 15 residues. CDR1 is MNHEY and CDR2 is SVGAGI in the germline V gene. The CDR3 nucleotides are TGTGCCAGCCACGAATTAGGCGGCTTTTCAGATACGCAGTATTTT. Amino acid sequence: CASHELGGFSDTQYF.

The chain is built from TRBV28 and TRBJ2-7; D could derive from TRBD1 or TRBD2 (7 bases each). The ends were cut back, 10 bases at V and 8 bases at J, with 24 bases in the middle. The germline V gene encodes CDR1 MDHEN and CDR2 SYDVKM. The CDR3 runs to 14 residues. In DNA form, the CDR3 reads TGTGCCACCACAGAAGGGGGCCAGGGAGGGAAGCAGTACTTC. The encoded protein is CATTEGGQGGKQYF.

CDR3 nucleotide sequence: TGTGCCAGCAGCTCATCCCAGGGGGAGACTAGCAATCAGCCCCAGCATTTT. This codes for CASSSSQGETSNQPQHF. The chain is built from TRBV7-9 and TRBJ1-5, with 7 bases matching TRBD1. Unmatched junction bases numbered 9, after V lost 4 bases and J lost 0 bases. In germline, CDR1 is SEHNR, CDR2 FQNEAQ (reference sequence). The CDR3 consists of 17 residues.

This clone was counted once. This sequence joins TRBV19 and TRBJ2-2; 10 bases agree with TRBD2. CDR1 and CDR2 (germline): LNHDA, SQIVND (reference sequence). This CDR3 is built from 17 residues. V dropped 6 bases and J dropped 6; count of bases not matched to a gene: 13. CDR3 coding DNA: TGTGCCAGTAGCCGACCTGCCGGGACTAGCGTTGCCGGGGAGCTGTTTTTT. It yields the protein CASSRPAGTSVAGELFF.